This T cell receptor beta chain was recorded in a study of blood T cell repertoires in COVID-19. Some clones are missing from TCRdb's copy, which holds only in-frame ones; the method was immunoSEQ multiplex PCR. The table has hundreds of thousands of clones, 85% seen once; the top ten hold 1.9%. Germline loops: CDR1 SGHRS, CDR2 YFSETQ. This CDR3 is built from 15 residues. Trimming stripped 0 bases from V and 0 bases from J, with 7 bases between. This clone was recorded only once. The sample carries other DNA sequences with the same CDR3. This receptor was identified in a woman in her 30s who had been exposed to COVID-19. The J gene is TRBJ2-1, the V gene TRBV5-1, with D possibly TRBD1 on 5 matching bases. Sequences were obtained from PBMCs or T cells enriched from blood (not recorded which). This CDR3 is CASSLEGDSYNEQFF. The CDR3 DNA sequence: TGCGCCAGCAGCTTGGAAGGGGACTCCTACAATGAGCAGTTCTTC.